This TCR beta chain was profiled in a study of cytomegalovirus exposure and HLA in healthy donors listed by TCRdb under 2017. Study-level background: In an earlier analysis of 587 of the donors, 276 Gb of sequence data and 120 million or so unique TCR beta sequences from about 179 million T cells were reported. Rather than drawing on any new phenotypic data, the later analysis identified candidate immune exposures from TCR beta sequences and the way those sequences occurred across donors. An early release covering roughly 600 HLA-typed donors comprised approximately 300 gigabases of sequencing data and tens of millions of unique TCR sequences. To predict cytomegalovirus infection status, the study combined high-throughput TCR immunosequencing, statistical association of individual TCRs with disease status, and machine learning. All discovery cohort repertoires had been generated using a single sequencing platform. The study profiled the T cell repertoires of about 720 subjects by immunosequencing and related them to cytomegalovirus serostatus. A later genetic analysis took genome-wide SNP genotypes for about 55% of the roughly 670 donors and used that subset as a discovery cohort. An earlier analysis of some 500 of the donors applied high-throughput TCR beta sequencing to assess whether each TCR beta V gene segment acted as functional or pseudogenic. Across around 400 genotyped donors of the cohort, an average of about 240,000 unique TCR beta nucleotide sequences per donor were sequenced, and 15% to 20% of those sequences were non-productive. Four or five DR-DQ haplotypes were handled as single units for association and clustering because linkage in the cohort was strong. The study aimed to test whether signatures of past pathogen exposure could be identified by cataloging public T cell receptors. The number of typed donors differed by locus: about 620-640 for A, B, C, DRB1 and DQB1; approximately 520 for DQA1; over 600 for DPA1; and some 450 for DPB1. Donor age, sex, ethnicity and CMV serostatus were compiled together with the repertoire data. A later analysis re-examined previously published TCR beta repertoires from 600 to 700 donors and added high-resolution HLA genotyping to investigate patterns of TCR occurrence. In addition to the first cohort of approximately 650 subjects, a separate validation cohort of some 120 different subjects was used. Of the roughly 390 genotyped donors, roughly 76% were placed in the genetic ancestry cluster associated with self-reported Caucasian donors. Both class I and class II loci were covered by HLA typing, at four-digit resolution. What the study reported, not specific to this receptor: Several of the top co-occurrence clusters appeared to be linked to parvovirus B19, influenza, CMV and Epstein-Barr virus, according to a later analysis. Some IMGT-functional V segments, including TRBV6-2 and TRBV6-3, could not be distinguished by the 87-base-pair reads and were therefore excluded. Because counts were too low, 15 to 20 rarely observed V segments, including chromosome 9 orphons, were left out of the earlier analysis of about 620 of the donors. Presence/absence analyses assumed roughly uniform sequencing depth across donors, an assumption that may not hold. In a later genetic analysis, a missense DCLRE1C variant was associated with V-gene and J-gene trimming of TCR beta chains, and the association was replicated in an independent cohort. CMV serostatus was the only immune exposure information available for the cohort. Linkage disequilibrium might explain the correlated functional status among segregating V segments, but an unknown experimental factor could not be excluded. When HLA alleles, especially DR and DQ, strongly co-occurred, attributing TCR associations to individual alleles was difficult. Compared with equally common non-associated chains, HLA-associated TCR beta chains in a later analysis were more clonally expanded and had lower generation probabilities. The study gave a list of 150 to 200 TCR beta chains associated with cytomegalovirus. Cytomegalovirus status was reported to be diagnosed by the classifier with high specificity and sensitivity in both the original and validation cohorts. Because HLA typing was unavailable for some donors at each locus, only the typed subset was used in association tests. In this cohort, only TCR beta chains were sequenced, and detectable features were limited by the absence of alpha or paired-chain data. Specific HLA alleles were associated with 16,951 TCR beta sequences at a false discovery rate of 0.05 in a later analysis. A later analysis found that most CMV-associated TCR beta chains appeared HLA-restricted, with HLA associations seemingly driven largely by CMV exposure. In an earlier analysis of some 550 of the donors, most TCR beta V segments were observed in productive rearrangements about 90% or about 30% of the time, broadly matching IMGT annotations. The authors suggested that the approach could potentially be extended to other disease states and immunological phenotypes. A further reported finding was that TCR beta sequences accurately predicted the HLA-A and HLA-B alleles for most subjects in the first cohort. In a later genetic analysis, fewer N-insertions in productive TCRs were reported among donors in an Asian-associated ancestry cluster than the approximately 710-donor mean. A later analysis found that TCR association rates varied across HLA loci, with DRB1 alleles showing the most associated TCRs and HLA-C alleles the fewest. While some public TCRs were present in many individuals, most TCR sequences turned up only very rarely across donors. A cluster of highly shared sequence variants was judged likely to represent a technical artifact of the sequencing pipeline. Three of the identified cytomegalovirus-associated TCR beta chains were confirmed in vitro to be specific for cytomegalovirus antigens.

In total, fewer than 750 healthy bone marrow donors made up the cohort. At the time of sampling, every cohort member was nominally healthy, though immune exposures that went unrecorded were likely present. The donor tested CMV seronegative and was one of the 352 seronegative cohort members. Every donor gave a peripheral blood sample, and the peripheral blood mononuclear cells from that sample were used for TCR beta sequencing. Genomic DNA was extracted from the blood cell samples with the Qiagen DNeasy Blood Extraction Kit. As to this clone: This clone's antigen is unknown. Base qualities are not at hand, and no much larger clone is one base apart.

The library was obtained by the immunoSEQ multiplex PCR assay. A mixture of 60 forward primers for TCR Vbeta segments and 13 reverse primers for TCR Jbeta segments was used in the multiplex PCR. Amplification of the CDR3 region of rearranged TCR beta genes was performed with a multiplex PCR assay on genomic DNA. On the Illumina HiSeq System, the amplified TCR beta libraries were sequenced as 87-base-pair reads. Under the source paper's analysis protocol: In a later analysis, roughly 80 million unique TCR beta chains were counted across the 650 to 750 repertoires, and approximately 9.9 million of these chains were shared by at least two donors. To remove PCR and sequencing errors, raw reads were error-corrected and collapsed into unique sequences using a nearest-neighbor algorithm that merged closely related sequences. CDR3 sequences were aligned to IMGT reference sequences to assign V, D and J gene segments. For a sequence to be retained, at least a six-nucleotide match to both a V gene segment and a J gene segment was required. Rearrangements were classified as productive when the CDR3 lacked stop codons and remained in frame with V and J, and all other rearrangements were classified as non-productive. CDR3 was defined by IMGT convention, running from the second conserved V-encoded cysteine to the conserved J-encoded phenylalanine. The earlier analysis of roughly 590 of the donors excluded any sequence lacking an unambiguous match to a single V gene segment. In an earlier analysis of approximately 610 of the donors, V segments were called functional above 56.7% productive rearrangements and were called segregating when the between-donor standard deviation exceeded 5%. A statistical classification framework was developed to diagnose cytomegalovirus status using the catalog of TCR beta chain sequences. In a later analysis, TCR nucleotide sequences were compared against IMGT/GENE-DB human TR gene sequences so that V and J genes could be assigned. Using the TCRdist pipeline, a later analysis assigned CDR3 sequences along with most-parsimonious VDJ recombination scenarios. In a later analysis, each TCR beta chain was defined by its CDR3 amino acid sequence together with its V-gene family, and reads without a unique V-gene family were excluded. To address suspected cross-contamination and a sequencing artifact, a later analysis removed around 600 highly shared, low-generation-probability nucleotide sequences. For each public chain, a later analysis derived a clonal expansion index from normalized ranks of inferred template counts within each repertoire. A later analysis computed generation probabilities with a VDJ recombination model fitted to out-of-frame rearrangements, and checked the results against IGoR. A later analysis scored TCR-TCR, TCR-HLA and TCR-CMV co-occurrence with hypergeometric tests, applying a repertoire-size bias correction to TCR pairs. False discovery rates were estimated in a later analysis by permuting HLA or CMV assignments 20 times. In a later analysis, co-occurring TCRs were grouped using DBSCAN, and TCRdist sequence similarity was added for clustering within HLA-allele-positive subsets. Repertoires with fewer than 30,000 or more than 120,000 public chains were left out of co-occurrence clustering, as were about 5 repertoires with anomalous nucleotide sharing. TCRdb took over this immuneACCESS table, retaining in-frame rearrangements with V and J assigned. Such tables are incomplete; in checked studies, under half of the missing clones stem from an unresolved V gene, and the remainder is unexplained. Clone size and V and J calls were adopted from that table, with D and trimming inferred from the DNA. The sample table contains 150,000 to 200,000 clones; only one count was recorded for around 87% of them. The ten largest clones capture 1.5% to 2% of the sample.

CDR1 SGHAT and CDR2 FQNNGV are derived from the germline V gene. The CDR3 contains 14 residues, cysteine and phenylalanine counted. The DNA shown is the 42-base CDR3, in frame from base 1. The sample consisted of PBMCs. The V gene is TRBV11-2 and the J gene is TRBJ2-5, with 7 bases aligning to TRBD2. Matching the DNA end better, TRBJ2-7 makes the J call doubtful. The sequence came from a woman aged 18-29 years in good health and CMV-seronegative. This receptor has the CDR3 CASSLPGGEREQYF. The DNA is as follows: TGTGCCAGCAGCCTTCCGGGGGGTGAGCGCGAGCAGTACTTC.